This T cell receptor beta chain derives from a study of human T cells and chemical hapten exposure. On the study more broadly: Per-sample variation in TCR yield stemmed mainly from small pooled library volume differences.

This clonotype was observed many times. Antigen specificity is unknown. The CDR3 has 14 amino acids. Trimming shortened V by 3 bases and J by 5 bases, and 12 bases separated the two germline ends. Study outcomes and limitations: Versus controls, expanded TCRs had significantly more large CDR3 similarity clusters.

The time point here: patch test 1, 2 weeks after DPC sensitization. The sample's treatment: therapeutic diphenylcyclopropenone sensitization with weekly scalp DPC. The total RNA was obtained from whole blood that was not fractionated. In the study's own analysis: The median was around 88,000 TCRs per sample, ranging 23,224 to 690,600. One entry per CDR3 protein results from TCRdb running MiXCR on the RACE reads. TCRdb assigned the V and J calls; the authors' analysis was not used. The sample carries 40,000 to 50,000 distinct CDR3 sequences, 4% recorded once. The receptor was derived from a man in his fifties with alopecia areata. Some clones in this sample may be carry-over from other donors' samples. Material: whole blood, obtained in connection with sensitization to the hapten diphenylcyclopropenone (DPC). V usage is TRBV12-3 or TRBV12-4 and J usage is TRBJ2-3, with D possibly matching TRBD2 (5 bases). DNA of the CDR3: TGTGCCAGCAGTTTGAACGGGATCCAAGATACGCAGTATTTT. Translated: CASSLNGIQDTQYF.